This section outlines one T cell receptor (beta chain) sequence together with its context. The target antigen is unknown. This sample was included in a study of T cell responses to AZD1222 COVID-19 vaccine. The protocol was immunoSEQ multiplex PCR, while the TCRdb copy is restricted to in-frame clones and leaves out a portion. The table includes under 130,000 clones, roughly 90% detected once. Study-wide findings and caveats: Only five or six AZD1222 recipients tested seropositive at baseline. Clonal diversity may have been underestimated in mostly white British donors. Repertoires were collected only later (after the peak T cell response had occurred).

The germline V gene has CDR1 SEHNR and CDR2 FQNEAQ (reference sequence). Trimming left V 0 bases short and J 5 bases short, with 10 bases between. The length of the CDR3 is 15 residues. The origin of this receptor is an adult in good health. The chain joins TRBV7-9 to TRBJ1-4; a weak D match, TRBD1 (5 bases). The source was peripheral blood, collected on day 0 of AZD1222 vaccination. The CDR3: CASSLAAGGNEKLFF. DNA for the CDR3: TGTGCCAGCAGCTTAGCAGCTGGGGGGAATGAAAAACTGTTTTTT. Full variable domain (remainder filled in from reference TRBV7-9 and TRBJ1-4): DTGVSQNPRHKITKRGQNVTFRCDPISEHNRLYWYRQTLGQGPEFLTYFQNEAQLEKSRLLSDRFSAERPKGSFSTLEIQRTEQGDSAMYLCASSLAAGGNEKLFFGSGTQLSVL.